These T cell receptor beta chains were read from a single sample in a study of CD8 T cells in ankylosing spondylitis. Using its own MiXCR run on the 5' RACE reads, TCRdb lists one record per CDR3 protein. The repertoire has about 200,000 distinct CDR3 sequences, 20% to 30% of them found once; the top ten carry 6.6%. The sample comprised blood, either unsorted or a sorted T cell fraction (not recorded which). Source of these receptors: a male donor with ankylosing spondylitis or in good health (not recorded which). CDR3s include the opening cysteine and the closing phenylalanine or tryptophan. The order of the fields is D gene, clone size, V gene, J gene, CDR3 protein, CDR3 DNA. The D gene is left open where the match is weak. Not all rows give a size; the values are once, few, many and, for expanded clones, a class.

TRBD2	.	TRBV15	TRBJ2-3	CATSRGSSGKGDTQYF	TGTGCCACCAGCAGAGGGTCTAGCGGGAAGGGAGATACGCAGTATTTT
.	many	TRBV6-2/TRBV6-3	TRBJ2-7	CASSRPLGGPFYEQYF	TGTGCCAGCAGTAGACCTCTGGGGGGACCCTTCTACGAGCAGTACTTC
.	.	TRBV7-2	TRBJ2-3	CASSADQGGNTQYF	TGTGCCAGCAGCGCCGACCAGGGTGGGAATACGCAGTATTTT
.	.	TRBV25-1	TRBJ1-6	CASSDSKGYNSPLHF	TGTGCCAGCAGTGACTCGAAGGGGTATAATTCACCCCTCCACTTT
.	few	TRBV28	TRBJ2-5	CASGPGLRDKATETQYF	TGTGCCAGCGGCCCCGGCCTCCGGGACAAGGCGACGGAGACCCAGTACTTC
TRBD1	.	TRBV28	TRBJ1-1	CASSRDRSTEAFF	TGTGCCAGCAGCCGGGACAGATCCACTGAAGCTTTCTTT
TRBD2	few	TRBV11-2	TRBJ2-7	CASSPRTSVGPYEQYF	TGTGCCAGCAGCCCCAGGACTAGCGTGGGGCCCTACGAGCAGTACTTC
.	many	TRBV5-1	TRBJ1-2	CASSSQQGDYGYTF	TGCGCCAGCAGCAGTCAACAGGGAGACTATGGCTACACCTTC
TRBD1	.	TRBV20-1	TRBJ2-5	CSASPGQHPQETQYF	TGCAGTGCTTCGCCGGGACAGCATCCTCAAGAGACCCAGTACTTC
.	.	TRBV20-1	TRBJ1-2	CSARVWQAEHSTGYTF	TGCAGTGCTAGAGTCTGGCAAGCAGAACACTCGACGGGCTACACCTTC
.	.	TRBV6-5	TRBJ2-3	CASSYIGDGADTQYF	TGTGCCAGCAGTTACATAGGGGATGGCGCAGATACGCAGTATTTT
TRBD2	few	TRBV4-2	TRBJ2-1	CASSQRSGGSYNEQFF	TGTGCCAGCAGCCAAAGGTCGGGAGGATCCTACAATGAGCAGTTCTTC
.	few	TRBV5-6	TRBJ2-4	CASSLDGTGNIQYF	TGTGCCAGCAGCTTGGACGGGACCGGAAACATTCAGTACTTC
TRBD2	many	TRBV7-2	TRBJ2-1	CASSLRLAGEQFF	TGTGCCAGCAGCCTACGACTAGCGGGTGAGCAGTTCTTC
.	many	TRBV12-3/TRBV12-4	TRBJ2-7	CASSPGHPYEQYF	TGTGCCAGCAGCCCCGGACACCCTTACGAGCAGTACTTC
.	.	TRBV7-2	TRBJ2-5	CASSFFPDQETQYF	TGTGCCAGCAGCTTTTTTCCGGACCAAGAGACCCAGTACTTC
.	many	TRBV7-2	TRBJ2-3	CASSFKGGDTQYF	TGTGCCAGCAGCTTCAAGGGGGGGGATACGCAGTATTTT
TRBD1	.	TRBV20-1	TRBJ2-4	CSARGGQGFQNIQYF	TGCAGTGCTAGAGGGGGACAGGGGTTCCAAAACATTCAGTACTTC
TRBD2	few	TRBV12-3/TRBV12-4	TRBJ2-3	CASTPSGRTQYF	TGTGCCAGCACCCCTAGCGGGAGGACGCAGTATTTT
TRBD1	many	TRBV12-3/TRBV12-4	TRBJ1-1	CASSFPGTGALRTEAFF	TGTGCCAGCAGTTTTCCCGGGACAGGGGCCCTGCGGACTGAAGCTTTCTTT
TRBD2	many	TRBV24-1	TRBJ2-1	CATSDRSGTSGRGEQFF	TGTGCCACCAGTGACCGAAGCGGGACTAGCGGGAGAGGGGAGCAGTTCTTC
.	.	TRBV5-6	TRBJ2-3	CASSLPQNTQYF	TGTGCCAGCAGCTTGCCGCAGAATACGCAGTATTTT
TRBD2	.	TRBV20-1	TRBJ2-1	CSPTSGRAFNEQFF	TGTAGTCCCACAAGCGGGAGGGCCTTCAATGAGCAGTTCTTC
.	.	TRBV15	TRBJ2-7	CATSRAQGYEQYF	TGTGCCACCAGCAGGGCCCAGGGTTACGAGCAGTACTTC
TRBD1	.	TRBV6-1	TRBJ2-2	CASSLWGDGTAHTGELFF	TGTGCCAGCAGCCTATGGGGTGATGGGACAGCACACACCGGGGAGCTGTTTTTT
TRBD1	many	TRBV5-1	TRBJ1-1	CASSLNTGGTEAFF	TGCGCCAGCAGCTTGAATACAGGGGGCACTGAAGCTTTCTTT
TRBD1	many	TRBV28	TRBJ2-1	CASSPGTGGFNEQFF	TGTGCCAGCAGTCCCGGGACAGGGGGGTTCAATGAGCAGTTCTTC